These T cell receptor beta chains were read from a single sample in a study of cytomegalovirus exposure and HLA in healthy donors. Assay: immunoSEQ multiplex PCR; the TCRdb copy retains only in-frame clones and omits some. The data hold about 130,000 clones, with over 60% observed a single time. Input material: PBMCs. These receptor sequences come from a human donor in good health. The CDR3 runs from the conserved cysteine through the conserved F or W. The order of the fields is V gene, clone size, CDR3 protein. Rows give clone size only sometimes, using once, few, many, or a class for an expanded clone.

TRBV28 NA CASSFSGYEQYF
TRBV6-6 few CASSHQDYGYTF
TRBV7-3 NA CASSLRGGLANYYADTQYF
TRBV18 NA CASSQSRGAGTEAFF
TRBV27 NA CASSFVGLYNEQFF
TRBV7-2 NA CASSLTSGRAGELFF
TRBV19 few CASLGDRRAFF
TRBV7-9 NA CSSMGTSRSTDTQYF
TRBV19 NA CASRRDRTDTQYF
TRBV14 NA CASSQVDRGRRGYTF
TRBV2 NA CASLNGGDSPRADTQYF
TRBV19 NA CASSPLIGYEQYF
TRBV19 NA CASSIGQGGLAEQYF
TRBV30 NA CAWSRGAGIGATNEKLFF
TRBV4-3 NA CASSLGSGGLVPNEQFF
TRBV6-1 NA CASSDPRTSGGIWGTDTQYF
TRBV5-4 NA CASSLGGAGGYGYTF
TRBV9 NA CASSVDGTRRGDEQFF
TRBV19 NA CATLGRGKTYEQYF
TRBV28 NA CASRAPGTGNYEQYF
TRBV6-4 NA CASSDSPSGVSYNEQFF
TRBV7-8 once CASSGRTRIYQETQYF
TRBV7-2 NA CASSREVSGNTIYF
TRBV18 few CASSWDRRNQPQHF
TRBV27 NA CASSMTSGRAESEQFF
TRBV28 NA CASSPTSGSRNEQFF
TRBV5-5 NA CASSLFGGVTEAFF
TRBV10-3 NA CAITRGQGINEQYF
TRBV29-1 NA CSVRLAGYEQFF
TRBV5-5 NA CASSLSDTTGNTQYF
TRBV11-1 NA CASSPRTGRYEQYF
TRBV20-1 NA CSARDRRELFF
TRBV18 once CASSPLAGRYEQYF
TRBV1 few CTSSQVSTYSSYEQYF
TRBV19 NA CASNPGHSNTGELFF
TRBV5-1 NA CASKLTGQGYHEQYF
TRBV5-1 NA CASRKGGLGNEKLFF
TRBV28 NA CASSFGTDYGYTF
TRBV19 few CASSSGLTGTGELFF
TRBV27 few CASSWTGNQPQHF
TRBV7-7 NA CASSGDRVGETQYF
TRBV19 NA CASSAGTDQETQYF
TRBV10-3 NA CAISSEESLVWGTDTQYF
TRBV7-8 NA CASSSSPGLNYGYTF